The 6 T cell receptor beta chains below all came from one sample that was sequenced in a study of neurological immune-mediated disorders. MiXCR, applied by TCRdb to the 5' RACE reads, yields one record per CDR3 protein. The sample lists some 79,000 distinct CDR3 sequences, roughly 14% seen once, with about 7% in the top ten. Sequencing used PBMCs. These receptors were collected from a woman aged 50 to 65 in good health.

This clonotype was seen many times. V gene TRBV27 combines with J gene TRBJ2-7; 9 bases are shared with TRBD1. Germline V gene sequence: CDR1 MNHEY, CDR2 SMNVEV (reference sequence). This CDR3 spans 13 amino acids. Trimming removed 4 bases from V and 3 bases from J; junction bases left unmatched: 1. The chain's CDR3 is CASSSGQGYEQYF. DNA for the CDR3: TGTGCCAGCAGTTCGGGACAGGGCTACGAGCAGTACTTC.

This clonotype was observed at least ten times. The chain links TRBV14 to TRBJ2-5; 7 nucleotides agree with TRBD2. Trimming cost V 4 bases and J 4 bases; bases outside gene matches: 9. Looked up from germline, CDR1 is SGHDN and CDR2 is FVKESK. The CDR3 loop spans 15 amino acids. DNA of the CDR3: TGTGCCAGCAGCCTCGGACTAGTTTGGGGAGAGACCCAGTACTTC. It encodes CASSLGLVWGETQYF.

Ten or more counts support this clonotype. The chain links TRBV9 to TRBJ1-3, with a tentative D call TRBD1 (5 bases). CDR3 length: 16 residues. V dropped 0 bases and J dropped 2 bases, with 12 bases sitting between them. CDR1 and CDR2 from the germline V gene are SGDLS and YYNGEE. CDR3 loop: CASSVEVRGAGNTIYF. The CDR3 region has the DNA TGTGCCAGCAGCGTAGAGGTGCGGGGGGCTGGAAACACCATATATTTT.

The chain carries TRBV20-1 and TRBJ1-2; D uncertain. The CDR3 length is 12 residues. V lost 2 bases and J 0 bases, leaving 4 bases between the germline ends. CDR1 and CDR2 from the germline V gene are DFQATT and SNEGSKA (reference sequence). In nucleotides, the CDR3 is TGCAGTGCTAGACCGTCTAACTATGGCTACACCTTC. Protein: CSARPSNYGYTF.

This clonotype showed up many times. This rearrangement joins TRBV7-8 to TRBJ2-1; 10 bases line up with TRBD2. Germline trimming cut 1 base from V and 3 bases from J; bases unmatched to any gene: 3. Germline CDR1 is SGHVS and CDR2 is FQNEAQ. The CDR3 is made up of 16 amino acids. The CDR3 loop is CASSLVGTSVYNEQFF. DNA for the CDR3: TGTGCCAGCAGCTTAGTGGGGACTAGCGTCTACAATGAGCAGTTCTTC.

This clonotype has ten or more counts. This rearrangement joins TRBV5-6 to TRBJ1-2; 8 bases align to TRBD1. Germline V gene lookup returns CDR1 SGHDT and CDR2 YYEEEE. The V segment lost 4 bases and the J segment 4 bases; nucleotides outside the gene matches: 3. This CDR3 contains 13 residues. CDR3 protein: CASSGQGSYGYTF. The CDR3 DNA reads as TGTGCCAGCAGCGGACAGGGATCCTATGGCTACACCTTC.